What follows describes a single T cell receptor beta chain. The target antigen is unknown. This specimen belongs to a study of T-cell memory formation after mild COVID-19. Employing constant-segment primers, 5'RACE generated TCR alpha and TCR beta cDNA libraries bearing sample barcodes and UMIs. TCRdb re-analysed the 5' RACE reads in MiXCR, keeping a single row per CDR3 protein. The sample contains roughly 580,000 distinct CDR3 sequences, over 15% of which appear only once. Germline-derived CDR1 and CDR2 are GTSNPN and SVGIG (reference sequence). The CDR3 length is 13 residues. Deletions cut 1 base from V and 3 bases from J, with 10 bases between. General observations from the study: A subset of responding clones appeared in pre-infection memory, suggesting cross-reactive memory joined. Contracting CD4+ clones lay largely in CM and EM, with CD8+ ones residing in EMRA. Clones that got smaller from day 15 to 85 had even CD4/CD8, while clones growing later tipped toward CD4+.

The chain joins TRBV30 to TRBJ2-7, with a possible D match to TRBD2 (5 bases). The sample was PBMCs or a T cell subset sorted from them (not recorded which). This clonotype was sampled from an adult woman who had mild COVID-19 (a few samples of this study predate the infection). Cell type and time point are not known. CDR3 sequence reads: CAWSGEGSYEQYF. CDR3 coding DNA: TGTGCCTGGAGTGGAGAAGGGAGCTACGAGCAGTACTTC.